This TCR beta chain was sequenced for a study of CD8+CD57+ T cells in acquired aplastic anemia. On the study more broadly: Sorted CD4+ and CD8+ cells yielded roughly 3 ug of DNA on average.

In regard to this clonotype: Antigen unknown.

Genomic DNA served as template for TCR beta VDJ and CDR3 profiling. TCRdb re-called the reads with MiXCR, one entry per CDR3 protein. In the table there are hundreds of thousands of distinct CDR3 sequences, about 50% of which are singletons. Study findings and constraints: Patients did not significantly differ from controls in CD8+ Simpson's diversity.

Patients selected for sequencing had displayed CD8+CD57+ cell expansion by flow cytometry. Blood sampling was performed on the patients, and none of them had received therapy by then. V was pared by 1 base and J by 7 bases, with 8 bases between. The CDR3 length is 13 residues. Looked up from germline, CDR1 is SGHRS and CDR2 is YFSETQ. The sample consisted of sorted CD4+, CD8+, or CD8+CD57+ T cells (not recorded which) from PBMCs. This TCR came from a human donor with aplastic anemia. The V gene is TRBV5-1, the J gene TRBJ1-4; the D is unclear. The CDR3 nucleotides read TGCGCCAGCAGCTTGTACGGAGGTGAAAAACTGTTTTTT. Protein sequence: CASSLYGGEKLFF.